Sequencing of this T cell receptor (beta chain) was carried out in a study of CD8+ T cells in alopecia areata. Study information: Grafted skin came from C3H/HeJ donors with spontaneous alopecia (about 6-12 months old) and was placed on approximately 7-11-week-old female C3H/HeJ mice.

This clone was detected only a few times. The antigen is undetermined. The listed genes are named as in mouse. Read coverage stops 4 residues before the CDR3 terminus; the germline J gene supplies the remainder. The V segment lost 5 bases and the J segment 3 bases; nucleotides outside the gene matches: 5. CDR1 and CDR2 from the germline V gene are NSQYPW and LRSPGD (reference sequence). The CDR3 is 15 amino acids. cDNA serving as the sequencing template came from extracted, reverse transcribed RNA. Only in-frame clones appear in the TCRdb table, and some are missing; sequencing was by immunoSEQ multiplex PCR. The sample contains around 100,000 clones, none of them singletons. Overall study results and limits: Especially in alopecia totalis/universalis, lesional scalp showed greater clonality than normal scalp did. In scalp samples, resident alphabeta T cells of normal skin are also sequenced. Shared TCR sequences were less clear between patients than in mice, possibly partly from HLA diversity.

The sequencing sample was made of lesional skin. The sequence was obtained from a C3H/HeJ mouse with alopecia areata. The MHC haplotype recorded for the strain is H2-k. The chain recombines TRBV1 with TRBJ2-7, with TRBD2 matching 12 bases. CDR3 bases read: TGCACCTGCAGTCCCCGGACTGGGGGGGTCTAT. Translation: CTCSPRTGGVY. The whole CDR3 region reads CTCSPRTGGVYEQYF.